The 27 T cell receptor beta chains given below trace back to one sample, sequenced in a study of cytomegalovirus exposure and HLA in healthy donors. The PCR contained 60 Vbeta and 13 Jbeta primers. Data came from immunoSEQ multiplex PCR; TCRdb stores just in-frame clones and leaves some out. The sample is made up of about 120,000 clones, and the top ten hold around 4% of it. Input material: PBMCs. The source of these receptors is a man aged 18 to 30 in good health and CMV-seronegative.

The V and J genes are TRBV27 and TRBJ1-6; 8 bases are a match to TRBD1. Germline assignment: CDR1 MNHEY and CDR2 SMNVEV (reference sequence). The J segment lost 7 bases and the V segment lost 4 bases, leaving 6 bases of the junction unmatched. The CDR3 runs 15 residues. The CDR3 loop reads CASSYRQGNNSPLHF. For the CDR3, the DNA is TGTGCCAGCAGTTATCGACAGGGGAACAATTCACCCCTCCACTTT.

In nucleotides, the CDR3 is TGTGCCAGCTCGTTCAACTGGGAGACCCAGTACTTC. As protein: CASSFNWETQYF. The rearrangement uses TRBV18 and TRBJ2-5; D ambiguous. Germline values: CDR1 KGHSH, CDR2 LQKENI. This CDR3 has 12 residues. V lost 6 bases and J 5 bases, leaving 10 bases between the germline ends. The whole variable domain, filled in from reference TRBV18 and TRBJ2-5, reads NAGVMQNPRHLVRRRGQEARLRCSPMKGHSHVYWYRQLPEEGLKFMVYLQKENIIDESGMPKERFSAEFPKEGPSILRIQQVVRGDSAAYFCASSFNWETQYFGPGTRLLVL.

CDR3 bases: TGTGCCAGCAGGTCAGGGGGCCCGAGCAATCAGCCCCAGCATTTT. Protein sequence: CASRSGGPSNQPQHF. The genes are TRBV28 and TRBJ1-5; 8 nucleotides align to TRBD1. Trimming cost V 6 bases and J 1 base; bases outside gene matches: 5. CDR1 MDHEN and CDR2 SYDVKM come from the germline V gene. The CDR3 spans 15 residues.

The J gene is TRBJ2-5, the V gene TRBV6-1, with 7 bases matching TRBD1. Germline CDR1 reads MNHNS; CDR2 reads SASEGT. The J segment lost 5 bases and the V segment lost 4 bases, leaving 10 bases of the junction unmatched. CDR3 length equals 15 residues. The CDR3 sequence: CASSGRDSFQETQYF. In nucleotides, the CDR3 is TGTGCCAGCAGTGGTCGGGACAGCTTCCAGGAGACCCAGTACTTC.

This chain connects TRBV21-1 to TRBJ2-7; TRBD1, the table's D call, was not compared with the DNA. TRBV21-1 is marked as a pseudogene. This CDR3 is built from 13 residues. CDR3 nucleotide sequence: TGTGCCAGCAGCAGGACAATCCTCTACGAGCAGTACTTC. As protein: CASSRTILYEQYF.

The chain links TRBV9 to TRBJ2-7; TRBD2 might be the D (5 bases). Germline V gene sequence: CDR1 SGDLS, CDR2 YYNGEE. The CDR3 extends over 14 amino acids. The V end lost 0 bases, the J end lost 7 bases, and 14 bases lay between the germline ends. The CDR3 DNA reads TGTGCCAGCAGCGTAGGTCCGGGATCGGGGGAGCAGTACTTC. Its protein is CASSVGPGSGEQYF.

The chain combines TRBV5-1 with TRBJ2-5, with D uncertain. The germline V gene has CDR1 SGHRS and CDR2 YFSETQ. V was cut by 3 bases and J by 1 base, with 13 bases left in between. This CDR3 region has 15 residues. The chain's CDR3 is CASSYSTPIQETQYF. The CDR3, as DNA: TGCGCCAGCAGCTACTCGACACCAATCCAAGAGACCCAGTACTTC.

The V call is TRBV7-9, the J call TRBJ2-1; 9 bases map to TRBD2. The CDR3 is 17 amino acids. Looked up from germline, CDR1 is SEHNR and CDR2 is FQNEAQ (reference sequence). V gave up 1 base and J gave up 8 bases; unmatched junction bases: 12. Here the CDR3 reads CASSLVRDSGRKDEQFF. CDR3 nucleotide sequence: TGTGCCAGCAGCTTAGTTCGGGATAGCGGGAGAAAGGATGAGCAGTTCTTC.

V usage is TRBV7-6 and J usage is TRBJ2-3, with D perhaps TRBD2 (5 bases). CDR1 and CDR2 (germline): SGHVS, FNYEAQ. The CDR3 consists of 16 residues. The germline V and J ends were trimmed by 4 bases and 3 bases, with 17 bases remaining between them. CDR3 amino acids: CASSSRGEGRTDTQYF. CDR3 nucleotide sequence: TGTGCCAGCAGCTCCCGCGGTGAGGGTAGGACAGATACGCAGTATTTT.

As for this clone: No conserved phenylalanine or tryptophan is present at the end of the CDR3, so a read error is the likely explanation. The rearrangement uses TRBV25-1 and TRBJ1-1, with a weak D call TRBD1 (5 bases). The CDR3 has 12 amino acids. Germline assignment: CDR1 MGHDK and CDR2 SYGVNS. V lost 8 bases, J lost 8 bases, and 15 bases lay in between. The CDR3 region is CASHYGTGEAFS. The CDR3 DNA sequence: TGTGCCAGCCATTATGGAACAGGCGAAGCTTTCTCT.

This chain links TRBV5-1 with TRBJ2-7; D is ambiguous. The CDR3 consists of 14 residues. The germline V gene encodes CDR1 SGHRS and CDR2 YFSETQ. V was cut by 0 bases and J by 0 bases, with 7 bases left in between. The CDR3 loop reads CASSLERSSYEQYF. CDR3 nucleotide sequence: TGCGCCAGCAGCTTGGAACGGAGCTCCTACGAGCAGTACTTC.

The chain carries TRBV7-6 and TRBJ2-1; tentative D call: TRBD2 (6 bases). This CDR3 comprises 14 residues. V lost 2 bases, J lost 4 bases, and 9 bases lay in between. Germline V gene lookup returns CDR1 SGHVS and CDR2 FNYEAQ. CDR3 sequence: CASSLTGTYNEQFF. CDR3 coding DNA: TGTGCCAGCAGCTTAACCGGGACTTACAATGAGCAGTTCTTC.

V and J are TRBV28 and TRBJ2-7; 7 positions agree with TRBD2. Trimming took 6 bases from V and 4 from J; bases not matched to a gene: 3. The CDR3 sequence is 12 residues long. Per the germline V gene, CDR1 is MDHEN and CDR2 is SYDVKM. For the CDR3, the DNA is TGTGCCAGCAGGGGAGGGAGTTACGAGCAGTACTTC. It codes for CASRGGSYEQYF.

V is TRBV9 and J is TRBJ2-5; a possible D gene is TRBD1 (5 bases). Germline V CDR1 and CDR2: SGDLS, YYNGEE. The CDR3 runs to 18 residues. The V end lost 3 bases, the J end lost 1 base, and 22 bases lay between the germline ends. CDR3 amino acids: CASSETGLSGAFQETQYF. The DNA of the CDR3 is TGTGCCAGCAGCGAGACGGGCCTTTCTGGGGCGTTCCAAGAGACCCAGTACTTC.

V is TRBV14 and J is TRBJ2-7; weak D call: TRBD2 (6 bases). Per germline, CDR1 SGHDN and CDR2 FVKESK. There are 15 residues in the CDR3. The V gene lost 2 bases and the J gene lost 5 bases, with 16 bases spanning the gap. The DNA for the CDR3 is TGTGCCAGCAGCCAATGGCGGGGTCCCAAAAACGAGCAGTACTTC. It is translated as CASSQWRGPKNEQYF.

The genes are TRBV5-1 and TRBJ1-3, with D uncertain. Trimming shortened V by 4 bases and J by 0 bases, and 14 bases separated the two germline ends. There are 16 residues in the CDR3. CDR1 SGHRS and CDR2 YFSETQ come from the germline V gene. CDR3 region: CASSIPTDFSGNTIYF. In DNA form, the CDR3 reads TGCGCCAGCAGCATTCCGACTGACTTCTCTGGAAACACCATATATTTT.

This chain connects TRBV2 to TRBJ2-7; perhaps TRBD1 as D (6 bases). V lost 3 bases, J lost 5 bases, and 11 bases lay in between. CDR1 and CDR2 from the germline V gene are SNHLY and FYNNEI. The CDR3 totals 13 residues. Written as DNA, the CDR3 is TGTGCCAGCAGTGAGCAGGGGCTCAACGAGCAGTACTTC. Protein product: CASSEQGLNEQYF.

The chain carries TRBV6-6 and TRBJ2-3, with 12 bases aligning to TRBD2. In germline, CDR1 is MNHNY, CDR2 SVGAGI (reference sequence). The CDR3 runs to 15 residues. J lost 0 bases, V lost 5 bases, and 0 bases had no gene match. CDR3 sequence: CASSLAGGSTDTQYF. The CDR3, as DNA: TGTGCCAGCAGTCTAGCGGGGGGGAGCACAGATACGCAGTATTTT.

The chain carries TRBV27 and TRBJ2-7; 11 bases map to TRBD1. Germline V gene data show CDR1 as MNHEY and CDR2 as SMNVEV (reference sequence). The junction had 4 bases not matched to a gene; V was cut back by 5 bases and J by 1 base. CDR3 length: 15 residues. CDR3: CASSGRDRGSYEQYF. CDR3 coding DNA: TGTGCCAGCAGTGGCCGGGACAGGGGGTCCTACGAGCAGTACTTC.

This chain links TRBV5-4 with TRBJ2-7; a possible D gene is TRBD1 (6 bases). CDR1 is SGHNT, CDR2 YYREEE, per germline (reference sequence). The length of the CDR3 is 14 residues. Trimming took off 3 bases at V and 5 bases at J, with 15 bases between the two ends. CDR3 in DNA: TGTGCCAGCAGCTCACAGGGTAGCAGGAACGAGCAGTACTTC. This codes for CASSSQGSRNEQYF.

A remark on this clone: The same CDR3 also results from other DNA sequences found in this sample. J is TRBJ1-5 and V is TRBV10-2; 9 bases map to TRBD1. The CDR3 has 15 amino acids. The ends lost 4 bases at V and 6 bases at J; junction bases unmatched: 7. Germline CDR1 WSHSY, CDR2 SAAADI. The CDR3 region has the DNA TGCGCCAGCAGTGTCCCGGGACAGGGAGGTCAGCCCCAGCATTTT. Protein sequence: CASSVPGQGGQPQHF.

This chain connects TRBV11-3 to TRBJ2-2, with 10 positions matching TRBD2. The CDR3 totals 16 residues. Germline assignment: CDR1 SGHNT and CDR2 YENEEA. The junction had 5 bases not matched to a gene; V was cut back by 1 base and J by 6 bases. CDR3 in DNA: TGTGCCAGCAGCTTAGGGCTAGCGGGAGCCCCCGGGGAGCTGTTTTTT. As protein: CASSLGLAGAPGELFF. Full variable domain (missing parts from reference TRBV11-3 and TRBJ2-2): EAGVVQSPRYKIIEKKQPVAFWCNPISGHNTLYWYLQNLGQGPELLIRYENEEAVDDSQLPKDRFSAERLKGVDSTLKIQPAELGDSAVYLCASSLGLAGAPGELFFGEGSRLTVL.

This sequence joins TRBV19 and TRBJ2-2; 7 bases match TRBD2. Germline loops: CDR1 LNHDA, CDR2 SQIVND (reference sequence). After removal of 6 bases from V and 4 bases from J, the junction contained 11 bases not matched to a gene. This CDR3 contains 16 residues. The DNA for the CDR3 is TGTGCCAGTAGAACCCTAAGACTAGCCGGCACCGGGGAGCTGTTTTTT. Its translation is CASRTLRLAGTGELFF.

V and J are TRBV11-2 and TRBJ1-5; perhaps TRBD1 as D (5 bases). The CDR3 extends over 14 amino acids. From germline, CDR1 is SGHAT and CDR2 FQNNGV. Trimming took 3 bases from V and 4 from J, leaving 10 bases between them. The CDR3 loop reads CASSLGGINQPQHF. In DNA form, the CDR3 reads TGTGCCAGCAGCTTGGGGGGGATAAATCAGCCCCAGCATTTT.

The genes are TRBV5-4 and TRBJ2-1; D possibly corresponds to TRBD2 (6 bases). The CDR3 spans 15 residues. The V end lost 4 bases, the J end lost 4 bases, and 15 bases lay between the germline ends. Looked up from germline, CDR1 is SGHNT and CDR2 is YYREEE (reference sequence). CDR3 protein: CASSPTLAEYNEQFF. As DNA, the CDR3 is TGTGCCAGCAGCCCCACACTAGCAGAGTACAATGAGCAGTTCTTC.

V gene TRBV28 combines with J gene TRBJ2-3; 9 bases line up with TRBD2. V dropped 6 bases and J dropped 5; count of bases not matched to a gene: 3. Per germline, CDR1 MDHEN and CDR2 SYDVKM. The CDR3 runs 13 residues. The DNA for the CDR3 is TGTGCCAGCAGGGCTAGCGGGATAGATACGCAGTATTTT. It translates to CASRASGIDTQYF.

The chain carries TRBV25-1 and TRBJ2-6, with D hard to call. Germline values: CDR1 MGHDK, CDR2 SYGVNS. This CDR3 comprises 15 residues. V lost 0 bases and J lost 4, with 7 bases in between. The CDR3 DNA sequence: TGTGCCAGCAGTGAATATGCGGCCGGGGCCAACGTCCTGACTTTC. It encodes CASSEYAAGANVLTF.